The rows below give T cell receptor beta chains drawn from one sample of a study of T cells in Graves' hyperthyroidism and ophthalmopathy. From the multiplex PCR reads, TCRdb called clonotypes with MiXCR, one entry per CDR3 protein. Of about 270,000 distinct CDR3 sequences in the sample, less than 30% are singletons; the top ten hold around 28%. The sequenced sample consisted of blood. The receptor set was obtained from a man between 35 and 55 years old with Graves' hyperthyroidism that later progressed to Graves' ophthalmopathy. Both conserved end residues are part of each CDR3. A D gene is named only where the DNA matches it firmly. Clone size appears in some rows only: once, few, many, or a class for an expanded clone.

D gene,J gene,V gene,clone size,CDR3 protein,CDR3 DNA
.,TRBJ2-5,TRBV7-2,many,CASSPAMSFGETQYF,TGTGCCAGCAGCCCTGCGATGTCCTTTGGAGAGACCCAGTACTTC
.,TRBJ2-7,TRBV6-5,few,CASSYSTVAYEQYF,TGTGCCAGCAGTTACTCGACAGTAGCCTACGAGCAGTACTTC
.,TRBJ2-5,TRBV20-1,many,CSARGSWETQYF,TGCAGTGCTAGGGGGTCTTGGGAGACCCAGTACTTC
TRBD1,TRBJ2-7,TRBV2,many,CASKSERTGWEQYF,TGTGCCAGCAAAAGTGAGAGGACAGGGTGGGAGCAGTACTTC
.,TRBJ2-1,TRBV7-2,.,CASSLATLYNEQFF,TGTGCCAGCAGCCTCGCGACCCTCTACAATGAGCAGTTCTTC
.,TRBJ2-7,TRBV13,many,CASSFSIYPSYEQYF,TGTGCCAGCAGCTTCAGTATCTACCCCTCCTACGAGCAGTACTTC
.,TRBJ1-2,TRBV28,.,CASRRAGSNGYTF,TGTGCCAGCAGAAGGGCAGGTTCTAATGGCTACACCTTC
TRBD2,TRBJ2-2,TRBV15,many,CATSRGAGGFGGELFF,TGTGCCACCAGCCGCGGGGCGGGAGGGTTTGGCGGGGAGCTGTTTTTT
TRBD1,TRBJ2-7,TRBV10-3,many,CAISTDRGGNYEQYF,TGTGCCATCAGTACAGACAGGGGTGGGAACTACGAGCAGTACTTC
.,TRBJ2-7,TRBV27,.,CASSLTYSYEQYF,TGTGCCAGCAGTTTAACATACTCCTACGAGCAGTACTTC
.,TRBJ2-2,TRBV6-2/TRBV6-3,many,CASSPLVSVPSGTGELFF,TGTGCCAGCAGTCCCCTGGTATCAGTGCCTTCGGGAACCGGGGAGCTGTTTTTT
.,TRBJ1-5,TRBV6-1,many,CASSETRSNQPQHF,TGTGCCAGCAGTGAAACACGTAGCAATCAGCCCCAGCATTTT
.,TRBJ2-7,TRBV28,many,CASSAGLSGEQYF,TGTGCCAGCAGCGCGGGCCTTAGTGGCGAGCAGTACTTC
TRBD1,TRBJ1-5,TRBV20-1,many,CSARARGQAAYQPQHF,TGCAGTGCTAGAGCTCGAGGACAGGCCGCCTATCAGCCCCAGCATTTT
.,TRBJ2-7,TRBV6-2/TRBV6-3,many,CASLRALSYEQYF,TGTGCCAGCTTGAGGGCCCTCTCCTACGAGCAGTACTTC
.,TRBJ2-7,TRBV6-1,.,CASSERTFYEQYF,TGTGCCAGCAGTGAAAGGACATTCTACGAGCAGTACTTC
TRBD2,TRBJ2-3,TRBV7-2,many,CASSRRLAGDTQYF,TGTGCCAGCAGCCGTCGACTAGCTGGTGATACGCAGTATTTT
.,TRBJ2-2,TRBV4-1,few,CASKALGQGNTGELFF,TGCGCCAGCAAAGCTTTGGGCCAGGGGAACACCGGGGAGCTGTTTTTT
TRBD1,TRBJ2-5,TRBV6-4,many,CASALLGTGGMFSETQYF,TGTGCCAGCGCTCTCCTAGGGACAGGGGGGATGTTTTCAGAGACCCAGTACTTC
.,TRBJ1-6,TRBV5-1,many,CASSLEHTPNSPLHF,TGCGCCAGCAGCTTGGAACATACTCCTAATTCACCCCTCCACTTT
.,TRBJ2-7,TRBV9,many,CASSVLPGVGDEQYF,TGTGCCAGCAGCGTATTACCCGGGGTCGGCGACGAGCAGTACTTC
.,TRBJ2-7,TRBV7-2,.,CASSHGGHEQYF,TGTGCCAGCAGCCATGGGGGCCACGAGCAGTACTTC
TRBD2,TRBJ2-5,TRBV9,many,CASSVGLAGGTAETQYF,TGTGCCAGCAGCGTAGGGCTAGCGGGAGGGACGGCAGAGACCCAGTACTTC
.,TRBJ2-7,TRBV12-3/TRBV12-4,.,CASKVWGDRPYEQYF,TGTGCCAGCAAGGTGTGGGGGGACCGCCCCTACGAGCAGTACTTC
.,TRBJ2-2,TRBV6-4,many,CASSFQLNTGELFF,TGTGCCAGCAGTTTTCAGCTCAACACCGGGGAGCTGTTTTTT
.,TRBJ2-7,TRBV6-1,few,CATQPRASYEQYF,TGTGCCACCCAGCCTAGGGCCTCCTACGAGCAGTACTTC
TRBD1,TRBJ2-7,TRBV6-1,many,CASSKGTAYEQYF,TGTGCCAGCAGTAAAGGGACAGCCTACGAGCAGTACTTC
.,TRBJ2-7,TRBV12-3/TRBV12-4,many,CASSFSPAPEGIYEQYF,TGTGCCAGCAGTTTTTCTCCGGCACCCGAGGGGATCTACGAGCAGTACTTC
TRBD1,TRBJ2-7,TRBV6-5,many,CASSYSGTGGYEQYF,TGTGCCAGCAGTTACTCCGGGACAGGGGGCTACGAGCAGTACTTC
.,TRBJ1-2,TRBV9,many,CASSPRQDPGYGYTF,TGTGCCAGCAGCCCGAGACAGGACCCCGGGTATGGCTACACCTTC
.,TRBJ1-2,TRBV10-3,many,CAINPGHTNYGYTF,TGTGCCATCAACCCAGGACATACTAACTATGGCTACACCTTC
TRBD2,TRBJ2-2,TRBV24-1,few,CATSDLLADTGELFF,TGTGCCACCAGTGATTTACTAGCGGACACCGGGGAGCTGTTTTTT
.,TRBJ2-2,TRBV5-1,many,CASSYTGIQYGELFF,TGCGCCAGCAGCTACACAGGAATCCAGTACGGGGAGCTGTTTTTT
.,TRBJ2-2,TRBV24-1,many,CATMGSLANTGELFF,TGTGCCACCATGGGGTCCCTCGCGAACACCGGGGAGCTGTTTTTT
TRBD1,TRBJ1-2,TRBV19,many,CASTPLGQEGPHGYTF,TGTGCCAGTACCCCTCTGGGACAGGAGGGTCCTCATGGCTACACCTTC
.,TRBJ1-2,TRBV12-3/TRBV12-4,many,CASSPGALGWYGYTF,TGTGCCAGCAGCCCCGGAGCGTTAGGTTGGTATGGCTACACCTTC
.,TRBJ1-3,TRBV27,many,CASSPPYGNTIYF,TGTGCCAGCAGTCCCCCCTATGGAAACACCATATATTTT
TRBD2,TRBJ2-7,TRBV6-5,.,CASSYPSGREPYEQYF,TGTGCCAGCAGTTACCCTAGCGGGAGGGAGCCCTACGAGCAGTACTTC
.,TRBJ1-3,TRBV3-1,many,CASSSRTISGNTIYF,TGTGCCAGCAGCTCCCGGACCATATCTGGAAACACCATATATTTT
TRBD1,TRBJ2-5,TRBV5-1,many,CASSRGTPGQSNIAQETQYF,TGCGCCAGCAGTCGCGGTACCCCGGGACAGTCCAACATAGCACAAGAGACCCAGTACTTC
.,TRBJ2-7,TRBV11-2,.,CASSLKQPITEQYF,TGTGCCAGCAGCTTAAAACAGCCTATAACCGAGCAGTACTTC
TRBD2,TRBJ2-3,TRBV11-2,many,CASSNSGRLSTDTQYF,TGTGCCAGCAGTAATAGCGGGAGACTAAGCACAGATACGCAGTATTTT
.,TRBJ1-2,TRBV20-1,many,CSAQSLGRVNYGYTF,TGCAGTGCCCAGAGTTTAGGGAGGGTTAACTATGGCTACACCTTC
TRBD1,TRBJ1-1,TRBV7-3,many,CASSANRGGTEAFF,TGTGCCAGCAGCGCCAACAGGGGAGGCACTGAAGCTTTCTTT
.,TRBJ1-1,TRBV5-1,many,CASSLVAVANTEAFF,TGCGCCAGCAGCTTGGTTGCCGTAGCCAACACTGAAGCTTTCTTT
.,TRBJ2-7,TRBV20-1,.,CSASPEASSALYEQYF,TGCAGTGCTAGCCCCGAGGCGTCTAGCGCCCTCTACGAGCAGTACTTC
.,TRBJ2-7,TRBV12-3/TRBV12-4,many,CASFLPTPGQLYEQYF,TGTGCCAGCTTCCTCCCCACACCGGGACAACTCTACGAGCAGTACTTC
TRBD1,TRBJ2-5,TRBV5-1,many,CASSLQGVETQYF,TGCGCCAGCAGTCTCCAGGGGGTGGAGACCCAGTACTTC
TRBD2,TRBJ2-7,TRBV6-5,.,CASSLERGGEHYEQYF,TGTGCCAGCAGTTTAGAACGGGGAGGGGAGCACTACGAGCAGTACTTC